The sequence of this T cell receptor (beta chain) was determined in a study of cytomegalovirus exposure and HLA in healthy donors. Data came from immunoSEQ multiplex PCR; TCRdb stores just in-frame clones and leaves some out. The top ten hold around 4.4% of the sample, which has fewer than 200,000 clones, 89% seen once. With respect to this clone: Its antigen is unknown.

Germline CDR1 and CDR2: SGHNT and YYREEE (reference sequence). With 0 bases removed from V and 3 bases from J, the gap between germline ends came to 16 bases. The CDR3 covers 16 residues. Study-level points and caveats: It was found in a later analysis that first-cohort TCR clusters tended to co-occur in the 90 to 150 validation repertoires. The investigators catalogued 150 to 200 TCR beta chains as cytomegalovirus-associated.

The source material was PBMCs. V gene TRBV5-4 combines with J gene TRBJ2-7, with D possibly matching TRBD2 (6 bases). This receptor was obtained from a man aged 18 to 29 in good health and CMV-seropositive. The CDR3 region is CASSLGMGEAIYEQYF. CDR3 in DNA: TGTGCCAGCAGCTTGGGGATGGGGGAGGCCATCTACGAGCAGTACTTC.